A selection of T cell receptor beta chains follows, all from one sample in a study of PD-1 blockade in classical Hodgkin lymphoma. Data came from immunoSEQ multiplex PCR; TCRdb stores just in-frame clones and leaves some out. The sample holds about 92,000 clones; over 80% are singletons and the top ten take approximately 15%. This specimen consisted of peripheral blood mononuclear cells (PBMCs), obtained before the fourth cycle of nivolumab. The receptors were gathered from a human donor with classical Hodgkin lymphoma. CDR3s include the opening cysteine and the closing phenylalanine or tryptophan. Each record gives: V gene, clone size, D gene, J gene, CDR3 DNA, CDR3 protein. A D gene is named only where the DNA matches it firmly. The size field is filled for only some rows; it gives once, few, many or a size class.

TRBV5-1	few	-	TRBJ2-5	TGCGCCAGCAGCTGGGATCGGACAGGGGCGGGGGGAGAGACCCAGTACTTC	CASSWDRTGAGGETQYF
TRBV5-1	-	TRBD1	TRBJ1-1	TGCGCCAGCAGCGACCAGGGGGCGGGGAACACTGAAGCTTTCTTT	CASSDQGAGNTEAFF
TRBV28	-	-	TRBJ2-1	TGTGCCAGCAGCCGACAAAGCTCCTACAATGAGCAGTTCTTC	CASSRQSSYNEQFF
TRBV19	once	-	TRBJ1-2	TGTGCCAGTAGTTTTGGCATAGGTTATGGCTACACCTTC	CASSFGIGYGYTF
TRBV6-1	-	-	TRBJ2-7	TGTGCCAGCAGTGAATGGGGGAGCTCCTACGAGCAGTACTTC	CASSEWGSSYEQYF
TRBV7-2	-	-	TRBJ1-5	TGTGCCAGCAGCTTATGGGCAGGGGGCAATCAGCCCCAGCATTTT	CASSLWAGGNQPQHF
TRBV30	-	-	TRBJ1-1	TGTGCCTGGAGTGAAAGGGCCGAAGCTTTCTTT	CAWSERAEAFF
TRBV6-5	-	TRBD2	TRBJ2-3	TGTGCCAGCCGGGGGGGGGCCAGAGGGGATACGCAGTATTTT	CASRGGARGDTQYF
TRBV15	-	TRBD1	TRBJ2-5	TGTGCCACCAGCAGAGATTACCAGGGGGTTCAAGAGACCCAGTACTTC	CATSRDYQGVQETQYF
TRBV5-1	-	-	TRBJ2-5	TGCGCCAGCAGCTCCCCGTCGGGTGAGACCCAGTACTTC	CASSSPSGETQYF
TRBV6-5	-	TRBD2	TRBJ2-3	TGTGCCAGCAGTTACGGGTCTAGCGGGAGAGATACGCAGTATTTT	CASSYGSSGRDTQYF
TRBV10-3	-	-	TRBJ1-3	TGTGCCACCAACCAACTAGAAGGAAACACCATATATTTT	CATNQLEGNTIYF
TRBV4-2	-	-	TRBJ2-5	TGTGCCAGCAGCCAGAGGGGGGGCAGCGGGAACCAAGAGACCCAGTACTTC	CASSQRGGSGNQETQYF
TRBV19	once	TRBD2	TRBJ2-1	TGTGCCAGTAGTATCACGGGAGGGCCACACAATGAGCAGTTCTTC	CASSITGGPHNEQFF
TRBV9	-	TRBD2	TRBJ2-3	TGTGCCAGCAGCGTAGCCCTAGCGGGAACTTCAGATACGCAGTATTTT	CASSVALAGTSDTQYF
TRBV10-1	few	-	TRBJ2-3	TGCGCCAGCAACACGGCCGCGGCAGATACGCAGTATTTT	CASNTAAADTQYF
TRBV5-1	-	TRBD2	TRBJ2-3	TGCGCCAGCAGCTGGAGGGGCAGGGGCCCCGGACTAGCGCCCACAGATACGCAGTATTTT	CASSWRGRGPGLAPTDTQYF
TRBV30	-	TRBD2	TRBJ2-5	TGTGCCTGGAGTGACGGACTAGCGCAAGAGACCCAGTACTTC	CAWSDGLAQETQYF
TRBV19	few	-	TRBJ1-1	TGTGCCAGTAGCTTCCCGACAGTTCCGAACACTGAAGCTTTCTTT	CASSFPTVPNTEAFF
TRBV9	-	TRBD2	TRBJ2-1	TGTGCCAGCAGCGTAGCCCTGACTAGCGGGCTCCTTGGGAATGAGCAGTTCTTC	CASSVALTSGLLGNEQFF
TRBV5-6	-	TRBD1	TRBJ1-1	TGTGCCAGCAGCGCTGACAGGGAAAGGAGAGCTTTCTTT	CASSADRERRAFF
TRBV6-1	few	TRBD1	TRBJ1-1	TGTGCCAGCAGGGAGGACAGGGACCGCACTGAAGCTTTCTTT	CASREDRDRTEAFF
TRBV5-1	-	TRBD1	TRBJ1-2	TGCGCCAGCAGCTTGGGGACAGGGCGCTCTAACTATGGCTACACCTTC	CASSLGTGRSNYGYTF
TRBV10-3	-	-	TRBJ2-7	TGTGCCATCAGTGAGTGGGGGAGCGAGCAGTACTTC	CAISEWGSEQYF
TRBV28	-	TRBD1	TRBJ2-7	TGTGCCAGCAGCCCTTTCGGGACAGGGGGCCACGAGCAGTACTTC	CASSPFGTGGHEQYF
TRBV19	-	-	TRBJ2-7	TGTGCCAGTACTGAACTTCGGGCGTTCTCCTACGAGCAGTACTTC	CASTELRAFSYEQYF
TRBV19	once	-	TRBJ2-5	TGTGCCAGTACCCCCTCCGGGTTCCAAGAGACCCAGTACTTC	CASTPSGFQETQYF
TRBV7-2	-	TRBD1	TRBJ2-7	TGTGCCAGCAGCTTAGACCGGGACAGGGGGCGAGGGGAGCAGTACTTC	CASSLDRDRGRGEQYF
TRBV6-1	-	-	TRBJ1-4	TGTGCCAGCAGAGGGGCGCTTATAGAGAAACTGTTTTTT	CASRGALIEKLFF
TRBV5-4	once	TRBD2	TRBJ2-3	TGTGCCAGCAGCTCCTGGCTAGCGGGGGGCACAGATACGCAGTATTTT	CASSSWLAGGTDTQYF
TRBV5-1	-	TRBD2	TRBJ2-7	TGCGCCAGCAGCCCTCGGGGTCGGGAGGCCTTCCACGAGCAGTACTTC	CASSPRGREAFHEQYF
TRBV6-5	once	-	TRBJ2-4	TGTGCCAGCAGTTCAGGGGTAGCCAAAAACATTCAGTACTTC	CASSSGVAKNIQYF
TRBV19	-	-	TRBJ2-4	TGTGCCAGTACACATGTGGGAGAGGGGGTTGGCATTCAGTACTTC	CASTHVGEGVGIQYF
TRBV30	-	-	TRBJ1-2	TGTGCCTGGAGTCTATCCCTCGCCGGGGGCTACACCTTC	CAWSLSLAGGYTF
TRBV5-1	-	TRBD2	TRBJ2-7	TGCGCCAGCAGCTTGACTAGCGGGAGTATTAGGTACGAGCAGTACTTC	CASSLTSGSIRYEQYF
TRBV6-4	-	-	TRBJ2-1	TGTGCCAGCAGTGAAGGGAGCTCCTACAATGAGCAGTTCTTC	CASSEGSSYNEQFF
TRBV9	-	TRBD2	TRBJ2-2	TGTGCCAGCAGCCTCGGACTAGCGGGAGTCACCGGGGAGCTGTTTTTT	CASSLGLAGVTGELFF
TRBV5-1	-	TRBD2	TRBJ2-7	TGCGCCAGCAGCTTGGGAGCGGGAGACGACGAGCAGTACTTC	CASSLGAGDDEQYF
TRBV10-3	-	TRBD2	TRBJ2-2	TGTGCCATCAGCCCGGGACTAGGTAGCGGGGAGCTGTTTTTT	CAISPGLGSGELFF
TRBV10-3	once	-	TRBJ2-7	TGTGCCATCAGTGAAGAGGCCAGCTACGAGCAGTACTTC	CAISEEASYEQYF
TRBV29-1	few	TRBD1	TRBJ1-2	TGCAGCTTCCGTACAGGGGGCGCTAACTATGGCTACACCTTC	CSFRTGGANYGYTF
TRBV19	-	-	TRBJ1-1	TGTGCCAGTAGTATCGTGGGGATGCAGACTGAAGCTTTCTTT	CASSIVGMQTEAFF
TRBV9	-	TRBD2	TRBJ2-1	TGTGCCAGCAGCCCTCCGGGACTAGTCTCCTACAATGAGCAGTTCTTC	CASSPPGLVSYNEQFF
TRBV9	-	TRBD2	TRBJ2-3	TGTGCCAGCAGCGTAGCCCCGACTAGCGGGAGGGTCGTTGCGGATACGCAGTATTTT	CASSVAPTSGRVVADTQYF
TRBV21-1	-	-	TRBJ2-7	TGTGCCAGCATGAGAGTGCCGCCCTACGAGCAGTACTTC	CASMRVPPYEQYF
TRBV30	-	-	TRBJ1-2	TGTGCCTGGAGGACTTCGGCGGGAAGTGGCTACACCTTC	CAWRTSAGSGYTF
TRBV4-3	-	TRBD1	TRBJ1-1	TGCGCCAGCAGCCCTACGGGAGACAGGGGGAGACGTGAAGCTTTCTTT	CASSPTGDRGRREAFF
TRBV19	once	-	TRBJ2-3	TGTGCCAGCGAGGACAGTCCTAGCACAGATACGCAGTATTTT	CASEDSPSTDTQYF
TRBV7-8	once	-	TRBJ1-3	TGTGCCAGCAGCTCCGGGAGGGGGGCAACTGGAAACACCATATATTTT	CASSSGRGATGNTIYF